Shown below are 21 T cell receptor beta chains from a single sample sequenced in a study of PD-L1 blockade in urothelial cancer. As for time point: peripheral blood 6 weeks after treatment start. TCRdb keeps only in-frame clones here, not all; method: immunoSEQ multiplex PCR. The data hold 20,000 to 25,000 clones, with about 90% observed a single time. Specimen: PBMCs, collected around atezolizumab (anti-PD-L1) treatment. Source of these receptors: a woman in her sixties with urothelial cancer.

V gene TRBV5-4 combines with J gene TRBJ1-2; the match to TRBD1 covers 7 bases. This CDR3 comprises 13 residues. V trimming: 9 bases; J trimming: 4 bases; junction bases outside the gene matches: 9. CDR1 and CDR2 (germline): SGHNT, YYREEE (reference sequence). The CDR3 region has the DNA TGTGCCACCTCGGACAGGAGCCTCTATGGCTACACCTTC. It translates to CATSDRSLYGYTF.

J is TRBJ2-4 and V is TRBV7-9; perhaps TRBD2 as D (6 bases). Deletions cut 4 bases from V and 10 bases from J, with 14 bases between. Germline assignment: CDR1 SEHNR and CDR2 FQNEAQ (reference sequence). The CDR3 consists of 13 residues. The CDR3: CASSSQGLGIQYF. The CDR3 nucleotides read TGTGCCAGCAGCTCGCAGGGACTCGGGATTCAGTACTTC.

V gene TRBV7-3 combines with J gene TRBJ2-3; perhaps TRBD1 as D (6 bases). Trimming stripped 5 bases from V and 5 bases from J, with 11 bases between. The CDR3 spans 13 residues. Germline CDR1 reads SGHTA; CDR2 reads FQGTGA. The CDR3 here is CASSTQGGDTQYF. As DNA, the CDR3 is TGTGCCAGCAGCACACAGGGTGGAGATACGCAGTATTTT.

This clone was counted a single time. The chain combines TRBV27 with TRBJ2-1; tentative D call: TRBD2 (6 bases). The CDR3 length is 16 residues. Germline values: CDR1 MNHEY, CDR2 SMNVEV (reference sequence). V gave up 0 bases and J gave up 0 bases, with 9 bases separating them. CDR3 nucleotide sequence: TGTGCCAGCAGTTTATCGGGGGGAAGCTCCTACAATGAGCAGTTCTTC. Protein product: CASSLSGGSSYNEQFF.

The chain couples TRBV19 to TRBJ1-2; 7 bases map to TRBD1. This CDR3 comprises 15 residues. The junction had 8 bases not matched to a gene; V was cut back by 3 bases and J by 4 bases. Germline CDR1 and CDR2: LNHDA and SQIVND (reference sequence). The CDR3 sequence: CASSMDGQEPYGYTF. DNA for the CDR3: TGTGCCAGTAGTATGGACGGACAGGAACCCTATGGCTACACCTTC.

The rearrangement joins TRBV10-3 to TRBJ2-7; TRBD1 matches 12 bases. CDR3 length: 17 amino acids. From germline, CDR1 is ENHRY and CDR2 SYGVKD. The junction had 7 bases not matched to a gene; V was cut back by 0 bases and J by 4 bases. The CDR3 nucleotides are TGTGCCATCAGTGAGTCTGAGGGACAGGGGGCTTTTTACGAGCAGTACTTC. Its protein product is CAISESEGQGAFYEQYF.

The rearrangement uses TRBV18 and TRBJ2-3; 7 bases line up with TRBD2. This CDR3 has 17 amino acids. Trimming at V came to 3 bases and at J to 4 bases, leaving 13 bases not matched to a gene. Germline V gene sequence: CDR1 KGHSH, CDR2 LQKENI. For the CDR3, the DNA is TGTGCCAGCTCACCTTCATACGGCGGGAGTTCGTCAGATACGCAGTATTTT. This gives the protein CASSPSYGGSSSDTQYF.

V usage is TRBV4-2 and J usage is TRBJ2-5; TRBD2 agrees at 7 bases. The V gene's germline CDR1 is LGHNA and CDR2 YNFKEQ. The CDR3 contains 15 residues. J was trimmed by 2 bases and V by 0 bases; bases with no gene match: 3. The CDR3 reads CASSQEAGQQETQYF. The DNA of the CDR3 is TGTGCCAGCAGCCAAGAAGCGGGGCAACAAGAGACCCAGTACTTC.

J is TRBJ1-1 and V is TRBV5-1, with D perhaps TRBD1 (6 bases). Per germline, CDR1 SGHRS and CDR2 YFSETQ. V lost 5 bases to trimming and J lost 3 bases, with 17 bases between them. This CDR3 is 15 amino acids long. Here the CDR3 DNA reads TGCGCCAGCAGTCGAGGGGGGGGCAGGGACACTGAAGCTTTCTTT. Its protein is CASSRGGGRDTEAFF.

The J gene is TRBJ2-7, the V gene TRBV27, with 10 bases that match TRBD2. The germline V gene has CDR1 MNHEY and CDR2 SMNVEV (reference sequence). Trimming removed 2 bases from V and 3 bases from J; junction bases left unmatched: 4. CDR3 length equals 15 residues. The CDR3 spells CASSLGLAANYEQYF. CDR3 nucleotides: TGTGCCAGCAGTTTAGGACTAGCGGCAAACTACGAGCAGTACTTC.

The chain is built from TRBV5-1 and TRBJ2-4; 7 nucleotides match TRBD1. V shed 0 bases, J shed 8 bases, and the junction held 8 bases outside the gene matches. The V gene's germline CDR1 is SGHRS and CDR2 YFSETQ. CDR3 length equals 15 residues. The CDR3 here is CASSLEGTDPDIQYF. CDR3 nucleotides: TGCGCCAGCAGCTTGGAGGGGACAGACCCGGACATTCAGTACTTC.

This clone is a singleton in its sample. The chain carries TRBV21-1 and TRBJ2-1; TRBD1, as called in the table, went unchecked against the DNA. TRBV21-1 is an annotated pseudogene. The CDR3 is made up of 13 amino acids. The CDR3 DNA sequence: TGTGCCAGCAGCGGAGGGACAGGAAATGAGCAGTTCTTC. Translating it yields CASSGGTGNEQFF.

V usage is TRBV2 and J usage is TRBJ2-7; D ambiguous. Deletions cut 6 bases from V and 1 base from J, with 13 bases between. The length of the CDR3 is 14 residues. Looked up from germline, CDR1 is SNHLY and CDR2 is FYNNEI. The DNA of the CDR3 is TGTGCCAGCAGACCTAAAGTCCTTTCCTACGAGCAGTACTTC. It codes for CASRPKVLSYEQYF.

CDR3: CASSLGSGSPNQPQHF. CDR3 in DNA: TGCGCCAGCAGCTTGGGCAGCGGCAGTCCCAATCAGCCCCAGCATTTT. This chain uses TRBV5-1 with TRBJ1-5, with unresolved D. The CDR3 contains 16 residues. Deletions cut 0 bases from V and 3 bases from J, with 13 bases between. Germline V gene sequence: CDR1 SGHRS, CDR2 YFSETQ. Looking up the rest from reference TRBV5-1 and TRBJ1-5 gives the full variable domain: KAGVTQTPRYLIKTRGQQVTLSCSPISGHRSVSWYQQTPGQGLQFLFEYFSETQRNKGNFPGRFSGRQFSNSRSEMNVSTLELGDSALYLCASSLGSGSPNQPQHFGDGTRLSIL.

This chain connects TRBV18 to TRBJ2-1; D might be TRBD2 (6 bases). The V and J ends lost 2 bases and 7 bases respectively, with 15 bases between them. This CDR3 is 15 amino acids long. Germline loops: CDR1 KGHSH, CDR2 LQKENI. The CDR3 loop is CASSPSAGTGNEQFF. The CDR3 nucleotides are TGTGCCAGCTCACCAAGCGCGGGGACGGGAAATGAGCAGTTCTTC.

This chain links TRBV7-6 with TRBJ2-7, with 8 bases fitting TRBD1. The V and J ends lost 6 bases and 4 bases, in that order; junction bases with no gene match: 5. Germline V gene data show CDR1 as SGHVS and CDR2 as FNYEAQ. The CDR3 length is 13 residues. The CDR3 spells CASSAGGAYEQYF. The CDR3 DNA is TGTGCCAGCAGTGCAGGGGGCGCTTACGAGCAGTACTTC.

The V gene is TRBV5-4, the J gene TRBJ2-5, with D hard to call. The V and J ends lost 0 bases and 4 bases respectively, with 7 bases between them. In germline, CDR1 is SGHNT, CDR2 YYREEE (reference sequence). The CDR3 length is 13 residues. CDR3 DNA: TGTGCCAGCAGCTTGGACAGTAGAGAGACCCAGTACTTC. Translation: CASSLDSRETQYF.

The chain uses TRBV20-1 and TRBJ1-1; no definite D call. In germline, CDR1 is DFQATT, CDR2 SNEGSKA (reference sequence). The CDR3 runs to 11 residues. V dropped 0 bases and J dropped 7 bases, with 6 bases sitting between them. CDR3 loop: CSAREVGEAFF. DNA for the CDR3: TGCAGTGCTAGAGAAGTCGGTGAAGCTTTCTTT.

CDR3 nucleotides: TGTGCCAGCAGTTTAAAGGGGGTTTATAATTCACCCCTCCACTTT. Residues: CASSLKGVYNSPLHF. The rearrangement links TRBV27 to TRBJ1-6, with D perhaps TRBD1 (6 bases). Germline V CDR1 and CDR2: MNHEY, SMNVEV (reference sequence). The CDR3 contains 15 residues. Trimming took off 2 bases at V and 4 bases at J, with 9 bases between the two ends.

The V call is TRBV7-9, the J call TRBJ1-1, with 8 positions matching TRBD1. The CDR3 runs 19 residues. J was trimmed by 5 bases and V by 4 bases; bases with no gene match: 21. Germline loops: CDR1 SEHNR, CDR2 FQNEAQ (reference sequence). Written as DNA, the CDR3 is TGTGCCAGCAGCTCATGGGGGGGGCCGACAGGGGAGGGACGGACTGAAGCTTTCTTT. Translation gives CASSSWGGPTGEGRTEAFF.

This chain joins TRBV5-6 and TRBJ2-5; 16 positions match TRBD2. Germline lookup yields CDR1 SGHDT and CDR2 YYEEEE. The CDR3 is 17 amino acids. V lost 4 bases and J lost 5; bases outside the gene matches: 8. CDR3 region: CASSGGLAGGLGETQYF. CDR3 nucleotides: TGTGCCAGCAGCGGGGGACTAGCGGGAGGGCTCGGGGAGACCCAGTACTTC.